This T cell receptor (beta chain) is from a study of shared clonotypes between healthy human individuals (TCRdb year 2020). As for the study more broadly: Two women and a few men aged 18 to 49 years were included in the cohort. Per donor, three plates each were used for CD4 naive and CD4 memory, two for CD8 naive, and one for CD8 memory. To estimate repertoire size and how much clonotype sharing occurs between individuals, the study deeply sequenced the blood TCR repertoires of about five healthy adults. To increase sequencing depth and limit assay-specific biases, TCR repertoire library preparation and sequencing were carried out by different laboratories using diverse techniques. Each donor's leukapheresis produced roughly between roughly 0.85 and 10 billion PBMCs.

Using the deep immunoSEQ assay, multiplex PCR amplified TCR CDR3 regions from genomic DNA. Extracted genomic DNA from each cell subset was distributed evenly across all wells of several immunoSEQ 96-well plates, and each plate was treated as a replicate. For sorted subsets, 200 to 250 ng of genomic DNA, equivalent to some 33,000 T cell genomes, went into each replicate PCR. Purified libraries were measured with a Qubit 3.0 fluorometer, size-checked on a Bioanalyzer 2100, and measured again with the KAPA Library Quantification kit. A separate single-read 150-cycle Illumina NextSeq 550 flow cell was used to sequence each immunoSEQ 96-well plate. From the authors' description of their analysis: The immunoSEQ output contained only junctional sequences without quality scores, so filtering could not match that applied to full-length reads. To assign V/J genes and CDR3, sequences were annotated against IMGT germline references using PyIR, a Python wrapper for IgBLAST v1.9. Reads were filtered out if the reads had weak V/J assignments (E-value above 1e-6), no CDR3, stop codons, out-of-frame junctions, or ambiguous translated residues. A V3J clonotype was defined by an identical inferred V gene, J gene, and CDR3 amino acid sequence. Percentage overlap between repertoires was calculated by dividing the number of shared unique clonotypes by the size of the smaller repertoire. Three approaches were used to assess repertoire richness: RTK rarefaction, the Chao1 estimator, and Recon v2.1 estimates of unobserved clonotypes. OLGA was used to compute generation probabilities for all TCRbeta clonotypes that the gDNA method yielded from a few donors. Sourced from immuneACCESS, this table was stored by TCRdb with only in-frame sequences that have V and J called. A share of the clones is absent; for the studies checked, an unresolved V gene accounts for under half, and the remainder has no known explanation. V, J and clone size are those of that table, while D and trimming were read from the DNA. The table for this sample lists a few million clones; around 90% of them were counted only once. In total, the top ten clones hold roughly 0.15% of the sample.

Remarks on this clone: It has no known antigen specificity. Per-base quality was not reported, and no clone a single base away is much larger than it.

The paper's findings and limits, for the study overall: Even with the large sequencing depth, rarefaction of the sorted-subset datasets indicated that sequencing was incomplete. Compared with non-shared clonotypes, the clonotypes found in all four sorted-subset donors had higher generation probabilities. Only blood was sampled, and tissue TCR repertoires likely differ from those in blood. Across several donors, approximately 5% of naive CD4, approximately 3.6% of naive CD8, about 2.3% of memory CD4, and approximately 0.42% of memory CD8 clonotypes were shared. Estimated clonotype richness was generally larger for naive than for memory subsets. Based on pairwise subsampling, the degree of clonotype sharing among donors was expected to be affected by sequencing depth. Because the study included a small number of donors, the genetic and exposure-history diversity represented was limited.

Healthy HIV-negative adults with no recently reported acute infections or vaccinations were included as donors. Every donor was a Caucasian adult living in Nashville, Tennessee, USA. CD4+ T cells were enriched by magnetic negative selection, after which naive cells were positively selected on CD45RA and the negative fraction was taken as the memory subset. Blood was collected by leukapheresis, and PBMCs were isolated by Ficoll-Histopaque density gradient centrifugation and then cryopreserved in liquid nitrogen vapor phase. Analytical flow cytometry was used to check the purity and quantity of every magnetically sorted T cell population. Genomic DNA was isolated from each sorted fraction and quantified by UV absorbance on a Nanodrop 2000c. Trimming takes 4 bases from V and 6 bases from J, and the germline ends sit 25 bases apart. Spanning cysteine to phenylalanine, the CDR3 consists of 17 amino acids. Only the CDR3 DNA is retained, 51 bases long and in frame from the first base. The germline V gene provides CDR1 SGHDN and CDR2 FVKESK.

Input material: naive CD4+ T cells sorted from blood. Read against the paper, the sample's cell subset or site label means: CD45RA+ positively selected. The chain uses TRBV14 and TRBJ2-7; a tentative D call is TRBD1 (6 bases match). The clonotype comes from a man aged 18 to 29 in good health. The sequenced DNA is TGTGCCAGCAGCCCCAGGTTGTCGGACAGATTCCCCTCCGAGCAGTACTTC. This yields the protein CASSPRLSDRFPSEQYF.